The following is a TCR beta chain sequence with its context. This record comes from a study of T cell responses to AZD1222 COVID-19 vaccine. Germline trimming cut 3 bases from V and 5 bases from J; bases unmatched to any gene: 6. Germline CDR1 is SGDLS and CDR2 is YYNGEE. This CDR3 contains 15 residues. Data came from immunoSEQ multiplex PCR; TCRdb stores just in-frame clones and leaves some out. The sample contains fewer than 90,000 clones, 70% to 90% of which appear only once. The sequences come from peripheral blood, collected 28 days after the second AZD1222 dose. The chain carries TRBV9 and TRBJ2-1; TRBD2 aligns across 9 bases. This receptor was identified in an adult who received the AZD1222 COVID-19 vaccine. The CDR3 region is CASSGGLALNNEQFF. The CDR3 DNA is TGTGCCAGCAGCGGGGGACTAGCCCTCAACAATGAGCAGTTCTTC.